The following is a TCR beta chain sequence with its context. The antigen remains undetermined. The record originates from a study of CD39 and CD103 CD8 tumor-infiltrating T cells. Findings of the study overall: Compared with DN, SP and blood memory CD8, DP TILs appeared more oligoclonal.

V lost 4 bases and J lost 3, with 13 bases in between. CDR1 is SQVTM, CDR2 ANQGSEA, per germline. CDR3 length: 13 amino acids. The assay was immunoSEQ multiplex PCR, and TCRdb's table has in-frame clones only and misses some. The sample has roughly 15,000 clones, 75% to 95% seen once; the top ten hold 4.3%. This sequence originates from a human donor with head and neck squamous cell carcinoma. Sequencing input: CD8+ T cells sorted from blood. Subset in this sample: total memory CD8 T cells (CD45RA-CCR7+/-) from blood or uninvolved lymph node. The chain links TRBV29-1 to TRBJ2-7, with D tentatively TRBD1 (6 bases). CDR3 sequence (DNA): TGCAGCGTTGTTGGGGGCCCTATCTACGAGCAGTACTTC. This translates into CSVVGGPIYEQYF.